This T cell receptor (beta chain) was obtained from a study of blood T cell repertoires in COVID-19. Profiled with immunoSEQ multiplex PCR; TCRdb holds only in-frame clones, not every one. The sample shows about 240,000 clones, 86% of them seen only once. Germline V gene lookup returns CDR1 LNHDA and CDR2 SQIVND (reference sequence). The CDR3 is made up of 19 amino acids. Trimming stripped 7 bases from V and 1 base from J, with 26 bases between. The rearrangement uses TRBV19 and TRBJ1-5; TRBD1 is a possible D gene (5 bases). The specimen sequenced was peripheral blood. The receptor comes from an elderly man with acute or convalescent COVID-19. CDR3 coding DNA: TGTGCCAGTAAACCCTGGGGGGGGAATTGGATCGGGAGCAATCAGCCCCAGCATTTT. Protein: CASKPWGGNWIGSNQPQHF.